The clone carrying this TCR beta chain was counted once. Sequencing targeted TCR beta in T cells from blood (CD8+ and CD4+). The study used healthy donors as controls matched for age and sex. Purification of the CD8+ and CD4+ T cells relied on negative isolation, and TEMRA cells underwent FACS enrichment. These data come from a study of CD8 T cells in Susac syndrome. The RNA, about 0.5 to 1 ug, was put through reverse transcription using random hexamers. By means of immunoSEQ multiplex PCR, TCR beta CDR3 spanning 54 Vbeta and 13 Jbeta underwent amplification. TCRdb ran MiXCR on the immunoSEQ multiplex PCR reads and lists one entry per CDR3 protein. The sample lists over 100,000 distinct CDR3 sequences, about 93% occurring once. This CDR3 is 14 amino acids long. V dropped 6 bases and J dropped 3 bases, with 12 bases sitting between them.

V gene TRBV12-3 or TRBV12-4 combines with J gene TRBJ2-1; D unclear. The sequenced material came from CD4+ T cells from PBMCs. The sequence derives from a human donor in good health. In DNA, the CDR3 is TGTGCCAGCAGCCTCGGACCAAGCTACAATGAGCAGTTCTTC. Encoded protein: CASSLGPSYNEQFF.